These 27 T cell receptor beta chains were sequenced from one sample in a study of T cell clones after liver transplantation. Assay used: immunoSEQ multiplex PCR; TCRdb lists only in-frame clones, some missing. Of over 50,000 clones listed, approximately 84% were seen once; the top ten hold around 7.8%. The source material was CD4+ T cells from blood, sampled before liver transplant. Receptors were obtained from a human donor who received a liver transplant.

This chain uses TRBV7-2 with TRBJ1-2; no firm D call. The CDR3 is made up of 12 amino acids. Germline CDR1 SGHTA, CDR2 FQGNSA. With 3 bases removed from V and 8 bases from J, the gap between germline ends came to 10 bases. The DNA of the CDR3 is TGTGCCAGCAGCTTCTACACGGGCGGCTACACCTTC. Translation gives CASSFYTGGYTF.

J is TRBJ2-2 and V is TRBV27; the D is unclear. Trimming left V 10 bases short and J 3 bases short, with 12 bases between. Germline-derived CDR1 and CDR2 are MNHEY and SMNVEV (reference sequence). This CDR3 region has 13 residues. CDR3 nucleotide sequence: TGTGCCACCTCGAAAAGATACACCGGGGAGCTGTTTTTT. Its translation: CATSKRYTGELFF.

The chain joins TRBV11-2 to TRBJ2-1, with 8 bases fitting TRBD1. The CDR3 runs 18 residues. Germline V CDR1 and CDR2: SGHAT, FQNNGV. V lost 4 bases to trimming and J lost 1 base; unmatched junction nucleotides: 12. The CDR3 region is CASSSSAAGGRSYNEQFF. In DNA, the CDR3 is TGTGCCAGCAGCTCCTCCGCCGCAGGGGGCAGGTCCTACAATGAGCAGTTCTTC.

The chain couples TRBV7-7 to TRBJ2-5; 7 bases fit TRBD2. With V trimmed by 4 bases and J by 5 bases, 7 bases remained unmatched. This CDR3 spans 14 amino acids. Germline CDR1 and CDR2: SSHAT and FNYEAQ (reference sequence). The DNA of the CDR3 is TGTGCCAGCAGCTCGGGACTAAGGGCGGAGACCCAGTACTTC. Translating it yields CASSSGLRAETQYF. The full variable domain, its missing parts supplied by reference TRBV7-7 and TRBJ2-5, is GAGVSQSPRYKVTKRGQDVTLRCDPISSHATLYWYQQALGQGPEFLTYFNYEAQPDKSGLPSDRFSAERPEGSISTLTIQRTEQRDSAMYRCASSSGLRAETQYFGPGTRLLVL.

V and J are TRBV18 and TRBJ2-5; D may be TRBD1 (5 bases). Germline V lookup: CDR1 KGHSH, CDR2 LQKENI. V gave up 0 bases and J gave up 4 bases, with 15 bases separating them. There are 16 residues in the CDR3. The CDR3 nucleotides read TGTGCCAGCTCACCACCGTTGGCAGGGTCGGTAGAGACCCAGTACTTC. This translates into CASSPPLAGSVETQYF.

The chain links TRBV6-1 to TRBJ1-2; TRBD1 matches at 8 bases. The CDR3 runs to 14 residues. Germline V CDR1 and CDR2: MNHNS, SASEGT. The J segment lost 5 bases and the V segment lost 6 bases, leaving 8 bases of the junction unmatched. CDR3 nucleotide sequence: TGTGCCAGCAGGCGGACAGGGACCGAGTATGGCTACACCTTC. Translation gives CASRRTGTEYGYTF.

The V gene is TRBV6-1, the J gene TRBJ1-2; 12 nucleotides align to TRBD1. Trimming took 4 bases from V and 2 from J; bases not matched to a gene: 8. The CDR3 totals 17 residues. Germline V gene lookup returns CDR1 MNHNS and CDR2 SASEGT. CDR3 region: CASSGGTGGVLNYGYTF. The CDR3 DNA sequence: TGTGCCAGCAGTGGGGGGACAGGGGGCGTATTGAACTATGGCTACACCTTC.

This clone was counted only a few times. The chain employs TRBV19 and TRBJ1-3; possibly TRBD1 for D (5 bases). This CDR3 is 16 amino acids long. Germline V gene lookup returns CDR1 LNHDA and CDR2 SQIVND (reference sequence). The germline V and J ends were trimmed by 5 bases and 0 bases, with 14 bases remaining between them. CDR3 protein: CASSLGDLRSGNTIYF. The CDR3, as DNA: TGTGCCAGTAGTCTTGGGGACCTTCGCTCTGGAAACACCATATATTTT.

The CDR3 reads CASSLAAGGQTGELFF. The CDR3 DNA sequence: TGTGCCAGCAGCTTGGCCGCGGGGGGACAAACCGGGGAGCTGTTTTTT. J is TRBJ2-2 and V is TRBV5-4, with 8 bases identical to TRBD2. This CDR3 spans 16 amino acids. Germline values: CDR1 SGHNT, CDR2 YYREEE (reference sequence). The trim removed 0 bases at V and 5 bases at J, leaving 6 bases unmatched.

V is TRBV28 and J is TRBJ1-5; D gene unclear. Trimming stripped 3 bases from V and 7 bases from J, with 16 bases between. The germline gives CDR1 MDHEN, CDR2 SYDVKM. This CDR3 spans 15 amino acids. In nucleotides, the CDR3 is TGTGCCAGCAGTTTGGGGAGGTCTGACGGGCAGCCCCAGCATTTT. This encodes CASSLGRSDGQPQHF.

The chain couples TRBV30 to TRBJ2-5, with TRBD2 as a possible D gene (6 bases). From germline, CDR1 is GTSNPN and CDR2 SVGIG (reference sequence). The V end lost 2 bases, the J end lost 7 bases, and 8 bases lay between the germline ends. The CDR3 is 11 residues long. The CDR3 DNA reads as TGTGCCTGGAGTATGGGGGGGACCCAGTACTTC. This codes for CAWSMGGTQYF.

The chain links TRBV9 to TRBJ2-5; D is uncertain. V was cut by 3 bases and J by 2 bases, with 5 bases left in between. The CDR3 contains 12 residues. The V gene's germline CDR1 is SGDLS and CDR2 YYNGEE. The CDR3 DNA is TGTGCCAGCAGCGCTGGACAAGAGACCCAGTACTTC. This codes for CASSAGQETQYF.

This chain links TRBV2 with TRBJ2-5; 10 bases are a match to TRBD2. Per the germline V gene, CDR1 is SNHLY and CDR2 is FYNNEI. This CDR3 has 14 residues. V gave up 6 bases and J gave up 4 bases; unmatched junction bases: 5. This CDR3 reads CASSLAGVGETQYF. CDR3 in DNA: TGTGCCAGCAGCCTAGCGGGGGTAGGAGAGACCCAGTACTTC.

V is TRBV7-6 and J is TRBJ1-2; possibly TRBD1 for D (5 bases). Per germline, CDR1 SGHVS and CDR2 FNYEAQ. The CDR3 has 15 amino acids. The V and J ends lost 0 bases and 6 bases respectively, with 14 bases between them. Here the CDR3 DNA reads TGTGCCAGCAGCTTAGCGGGGACCCAACTCGATGGCTACACCTTC. Translating gives CASSLAGTQLDGYTF.

The V and J genes are TRBV4-3 and TRBJ1-2; TRBD1 matches 8 bases. CDR1 and CDR2 from the germline V gene are LGHNA and YSLEER. CDR3 length equals 15 residues. V trimming: 1 base; J trimming: 3 bases; junction bases outside the gene matches: 4. CDR3 nucleotides: TGCGCCAGCAGCCAAGGTCCAGGGGGCGACTATGGCTACACCTTC. Amino acid sequence: CASSQGPGGDYGYTF.

This chain links TRBV10-3 with TRBJ1-4, with D maybe TRBD1 (5 bases). The CDR3 totals 13 residues. CDR1 and CDR2 from the germline V gene are ENHRY and SYGVKD. V lost 6 bases and J 8 bases, leaving 13 bases between the germline ends. The CDR3 DNA is TGTGCCATCAGGGGACCGGCGGAGGAAAAACTGTTTTTT. Its protein is CAIRGPAEEKLFF.

The chain carries TRBV4-3 and TRBJ2-1; 10 positions agree with TRBD2. In germline, CDR1 is LGHNA, CDR2 YSLEER. V gave up 4 bases and J gave up 4 bases; unmatched junction bases: 10. This CDR3 spans 17 amino acids. The CDR3 here is CASSPFSGTSAYNEQFF. In nucleotides, the CDR3 is TGCGCCAGCAGCCCCTTTAGCGGGACTAGCGCATACAATGAGCAGTTCTTC.

V gene TRBV5-1 combines with J gene TRBJ1-2, with 10 bases lining up with TRBD1. Unmatched junction bases numbered 3, after V lost 0 bases and J lost 4 bases. The CDR3 is made up of 15 amino acids. Germline V lookup: CDR1 SGHRS, CDR2 YFSETQ. CDR3 in DNA: TGCGCCAGCAGCTTGGGGGGACAGGGGACCTATGGCTACACCTTC. Protein product: CASSLGGQGTYGYTF.

CDR3 bases: TGTGCCAGCAGTAAACTTACCGGGACAGGGAGTGAAGCTTTCTTT. This translates into CASSKLTGTGSEAFF. The genes are TRBV6-5 and TRBJ1-1; 9 nucleotides match TRBD1. The CDR3 runs to 15 residues. The V segment lost 5 bases and the J segment 7 bases; nucleotides outside the gene matches: 11. Per the germline V gene, CDR1 is MNHEY and CDR2 is SVGAGI.

This sequence joins TRBV11-2 and TRBJ1-2, with 11 bases lining up with TRBD1. This CDR3 has 15 amino acids. Germline CDR1 reads SGHAT; CDR2 reads FQNNGV. The trim removed 1 base at V and 5 bases at J, leaving 3 bases unmatched. In DNA form, the CDR3 reads TGTGCCAGCAGCTTAGCGGGACAGGGGGGTTATGGCTACACCTTC. Its translation: CASSLAGQGGYGYTF.

V gene TRBV4-1 combines with J gene TRBJ2-5, with D tentatively TRBD2 (5 bases). CDR1 and CDR2 (germline): MGHRA, YSYEKL. V lost 8 bases, J lost 2 bases, and 15 bases lay in between. The CDR3 spans 14 residues. The CDR3 region is CASEGGGPQETQYF. The CDR3 region has the DNA TGCGCCAGCGAAGGCGGAGGCCCTCAAGAGACCCAGTACTTC.

The V and J genes are TRBV2 and TRBJ2-7; D not certain. Germline values: CDR1 SNHLY, CDR2 FYNNEI. Trimming left V 4 bases short and J 0 bases short, with 10 bases between. The CDR3 covers 14 residues. The CDR3 DNA reads as TGTGCCAGCAGTGCTGGACGGACCTCCTACGAGCAGTACTTC. It encodes CASSAGRTSYEQYF.

The CDR3 DNA reads TGCGCCAGCAGCCAAGATCCCGGGACTAGCGGGTACAATGAGCAGTTCTTC. Amino acid sequence: CASSQDPGTSGYNEQFF. The V and J genes are TRBV4-1 and TRBJ2-1, with TRBD2 identical over 12 bases. J was trimmed by 4 bases and V by 0 bases; bases with no gene match: 4. Germline loops: CDR1 MGHRA, CDR2 YSYEKL. The CDR3 is made up of 17 amino acids.

The genes are TRBV27 and TRBJ1-1, with D maybe TRBD1 (5 bases). The V gene's germline CDR1 is MNHEY and CDR2 SMNVEV (reference sequence). The CDR3 totals 14 residues. V dropped 6 bases and J dropped 6 bases, with 17 bases sitting between them. In DNA form, the CDR3 reads TGTGCCAGCAGGGGTGGGGGAGGGTACGCTGAAGCTTTCTTT. This translates into CASRGGGGYAEAFF.

The chain couples TRBV5-6 to TRBJ1-5, with D possibly being TRBD1 (5 bases). CDR1 is SGHDT and CDR2 is YYEEEE in the germline V gene. Trimming left V 2 bases short and J 0 bases short, with 15 bases between. The CDR3 runs 17 residues. The CDR3 DNA reads TGTGCCAGCAGCTTAGGCTCCGGGGGGTATAGCAATCAGCCCCAGCATTTT. Its translation is CASSLGSGGYSNQPQHF.

This clone was counted a single time. The CDR3 region has the DNA TGTGCCAGCAGCTTTGGGACGGACACCGGGGAGCTGTTTTTT. It yields the protein CASSFGTDTGELFF. The chain couples TRBV7-9 to TRBJ2-2; tentatively, D is TRBD1 or TRBD2 (5 bases each). The CDR3 loop spans 14 amino acids. V dropped 3 bases and J dropped 3 bases, with 8 bases sitting between them. Germline V gene sequence: CDR1 SEHNR, CDR2 FQNEAQ (reference sequence).

This chain connects TRBV19 to TRBJ1-2; 8 bases agree with TRBD1. Germline CDR1 LNHDA, CDR2 SQIVND (reference sequence). V gave up 7 bases and J gave up 4 bases; unmatched junction bases: 5. The CDR3 is made up of 13 amino acids. The CDR3 region is CASIDRGTYGYTF. CDR3 DNA sequence: TGTGCCAGTATCGACAGGGGAACCTATGGCTACACCTTC.